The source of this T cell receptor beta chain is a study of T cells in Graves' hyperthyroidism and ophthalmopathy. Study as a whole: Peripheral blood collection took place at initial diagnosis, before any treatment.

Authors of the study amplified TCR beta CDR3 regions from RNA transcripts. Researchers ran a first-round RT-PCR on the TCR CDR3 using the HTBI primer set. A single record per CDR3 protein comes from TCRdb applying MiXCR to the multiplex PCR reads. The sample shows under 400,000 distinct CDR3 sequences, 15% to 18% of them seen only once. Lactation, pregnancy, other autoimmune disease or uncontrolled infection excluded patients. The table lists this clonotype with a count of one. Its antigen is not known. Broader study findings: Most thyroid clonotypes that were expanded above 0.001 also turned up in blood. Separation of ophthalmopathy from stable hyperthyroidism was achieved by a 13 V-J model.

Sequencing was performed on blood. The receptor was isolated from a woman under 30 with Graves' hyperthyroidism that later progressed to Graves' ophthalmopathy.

The CDR3, as DNA: TGTGCCACCAGCAGAGATCGGTACAATGAGCAGTTCTTC. This translates into CATSRDRYNEQFF. The chain couples TRBV15 to TRBJ2-1, with unresolved D. Trimming took off 0 bases at V and 4 bases at J, with 4 bases between the two ends. The CDR3 sequence is 13 residues long. Germline V gene data show CDR1 as LNHNV and CDR2 as YYDKDF (reference sequence).